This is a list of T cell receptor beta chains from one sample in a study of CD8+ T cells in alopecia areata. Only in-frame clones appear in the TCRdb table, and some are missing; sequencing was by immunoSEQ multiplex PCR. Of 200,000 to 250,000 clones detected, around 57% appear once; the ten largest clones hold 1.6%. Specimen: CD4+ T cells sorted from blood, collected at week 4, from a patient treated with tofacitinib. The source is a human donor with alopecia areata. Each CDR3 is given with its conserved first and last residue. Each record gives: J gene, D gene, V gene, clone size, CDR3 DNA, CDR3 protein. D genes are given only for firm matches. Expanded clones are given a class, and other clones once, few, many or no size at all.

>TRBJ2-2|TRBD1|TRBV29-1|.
TGCAGCGGCCTTGGGACAGCCAACACCGGGGAGCTGTTTTTT
CSGLGTANTGELFF
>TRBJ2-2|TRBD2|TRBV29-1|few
TGCAGCGTTGAAACGGGGCTAGCGGGTAACACCGGGGAGCTGTTTTTT
CSVETGLAGNTGELFF
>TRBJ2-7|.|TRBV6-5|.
TGTGCCAGCAGTTACGCGAACGAGCAGTACTTC
CASSYANEQYF
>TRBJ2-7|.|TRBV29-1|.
TGCACCCCGCAGGTGGAGGGGCCCTACGAGCAGTACTTC
CTPQVEGPYEQYF
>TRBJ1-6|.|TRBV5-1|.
TGCGCCAGCAGCTTGGAGAGGGGAGGTGGTAATTCACCCCTCCACTTT
CASSLERGGGNSPLHF
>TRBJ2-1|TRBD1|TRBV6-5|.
TGTGCCAGCAGCCCACCGGGACAGGGGCATGAGCAGTTCTTC
CASSPPGQGHEQFF
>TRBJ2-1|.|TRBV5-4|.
TGTGCCAGCACCCATCTCAAGGGATTGATCACCTACAATGAGCAGTTCTTC
CASTHLKGLITYNEQFF
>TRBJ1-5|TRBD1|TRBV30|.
TGTGCCTGGAGGGACAGGGACAATCAGCCCCAGCATTTT
CAWRDRDNQPQHF
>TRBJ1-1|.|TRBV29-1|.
TGCAGCGTTGTTCTGAACACTGAAGCTTTCTTT
CSVVLNTEAFF
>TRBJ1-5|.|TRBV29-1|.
TGCAGCGTTTCCCCCGGAGTGTATCAGCCCCAGCATTTT
CSVSPGVYQPQHF
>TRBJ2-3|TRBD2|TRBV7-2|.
TGTGCCAGCAGCTTACTAGCGGGGACAGATACGCAGTATTTT
CASSLLAGTDTQYF
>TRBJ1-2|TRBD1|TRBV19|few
TGTGCCAGTAGTATGGGACAGCTCTATGGCTACACCTTC
CASSMGQLYGYTF
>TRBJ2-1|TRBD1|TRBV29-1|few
TGCAGCGGCGAACCGGGACAGGGGATTCAGAACGAGCAGTTCTTC
CSGEPGQGIQNEQFF
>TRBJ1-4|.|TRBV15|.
TGTGCCACCAGCAGAGATTCTGCCAGGGTCGGGGAAAAACTGTTTTTT
CATSRDSARVGEKLFF